The 14 T cell receptor beta chains given below trace back to one sample, sequenced in a study of blood T cell repertoires in COVID-19. Clones were sequenced by immunoSEQ multiplex PCR, and TCRdb holds only the in-frame ones, with some missing. Among 250,000 or so clones listed, approximately 86% were seen once. The sequenced sample consisted of PBMCs or T cells enriched from blood (not recorded which). All receptors derive from a woman aged 45-60 years who had recovered from COVID-19.

The chain has TRBV7-6 and TRBJ2-1, with 9 bases lining up with TRBD1. V shed 5 bases, J shed 11 bases, and the junction held 7 bases outside the gene matches. The CDR3 is made up of 13 amino acids. Germline-derived CDR1 and CDR2 are SGHVS and FNYEAQ. The CDR3 sequence is CASSQGQGRQQFF. The CDR3 nucleotides read TGTGCCAGCAGCCAGGGACAGGGAAGGCAGCAGTTCTTC.

The chain recombines TRBV29-1 with TRBJ2-4, with D perhaps TRBD2 (6 bases). CDR1 and CDR2 (germline): SQVTM, ANQGSEA. The CDR3 length is 11 residues. The V end lost 4 bases, the J end lost 7 bases, and 8 bases lay between the germline ends. The CDR3 is CSVGAGNIQYF. The CDR3 DNA reads as TGCAGCGTTGGAGCGGGTAACATTCAGTACTTC.

J is TRBJ2-7 and V is TRBV6-5, with TRBD1 identical over 9 bases. CDR1 is MNHEY, CDR2 SVGAGI, per germline. The trim removed 6 bases at V and 1 base at J, leaving 4 bases unmatched. This CDR3 is 14 amino acids long. The CDR3 reads CASRRTGVSYEQYF. In nucleotides, the CDR3 is TGTGCCAGCAGGCGGACAGGGGTATCCTACGAGCAGTACTTC.

The rearrangement links TRBV12-3 or TRBV12-4 to TRBJ1-2; D ambiguous. CDR3 size: 12 residues. Trimming took 3 bases from V and 5 from J, leaving 7 bases between them. Here the CDR3 DNA reads TGTGCCAGCAGTTTGGGCCCATATGGCTACACCTTC. The encoded protein is CASSLGPYGYTF.

V gene TRBV28 combines with J gene TRBJ2-1; 8 nucleotides match TRBD2. Germline assignment: CDR1 MDHEN and CDR2 SYDVKM. The CDR3 extends over 12 amino acids. V shed 5 bases and J 12 bases; nucleotides not matched to a gene: 6. The CDR3 region has the DNA TGTGCCAGCAGTAACATAGCGGGAACGCAGTTCTTC. It specifies CASSNIAGTQFF.

A remark on this clone: The same CDR3 can be traced to other DNA sequences in this sample. The chain is built from TRBV5-1 and TRBJ2-3, with 9 bases matching TRBD2. Germline CDR1 is SGHRS and CDR2 is YFSETQ. The CDR3 runs 16 residues. The ends lost 0 bases at V and 0 bases at J; junction bases unmatched: 2. The CDR3 nucleotides are TGCGCCAGCAGCTTGGGACTAGCGGTTAGCACAGATACGCAGTATTTT. As protein: CASSLGLAVSTDTQYF.

The rearrangement uses TRBV19 and TRBJ2-3; 8 nucleotides match TRBD1. This CDR3 is 14 amino acids long. CDR1 is LNHDA and CDR2 is SQIVND in the germline V gene (reference sequence). Losses at the gene ends were 4 bases for V and 4 bases for J; bases not matched to a gene: 4. The CDR3 sequence is CASSRQGTADTQYF. CDR3 coding DNA: TGTGCCAGTAGTAGACAGGGGACGGCAGATACGCAGTATTTT.

The chain carries TRBV11-1 and TRBJ2-7, with 7 bases lining up with TRBD1. There are 13 residues in the CDR3. V dropped 6 bases and J dropped 0; count of bases not matched to a gene: 2. Germline V gene sequence: CDR1 SGHAT, CDR2 FQDESV (reference sequence). This CDR3 is CASRGQISYEQYF. CDR3 in DNA: TGTGCCAGCAGGGGACAGATCTCCTACGAGCAGTACTTC.

V usage is TRBV9 and J usage is TRBJ2-1, with D possibly matching TRBD2 (5 bases). CDR1 SGDLS and CDR2 YYNGEE come from the germline V gene. The V gene lost 0 bases and the J gene lost 5 bases, with 15 bases spanning the gap. This CDR3 spans 16 amino acids. Here the CDR3 DNA reads TGTGCCAGCAGCGTAGATCTTCGCGGGCCCAACAATGAGCAGTTCTTC. Translation gives CASSVDLRGPNNEQFF.

This rearrangement joins TRBV7-2 to TRBJ1-3; D is perhaps TRBD1 (5 bases). The germline V gene encodes CDR1 SGHTA and CDR2 FQGNSA. Trimming shortened V by 1 base and J by 1 base, and 8 bases separated the two germline ends. The CDR3 totals 15 residues. The CDR3 loop is CASSLDRSSGNTIYF. CDR3 nucleotides: TGTGCCAGCAGCTTAGACAGGTCGTCTGGAAACACCATATATTTT.

This chain joins TRBV2 and TRBJ1-5; D perhaps matches TRBD1 (6 bases). This CDR3 has 15 amino acids. Germline CDR1 and CDR2: SNHLY and FYNNEI. Trimming left V 4 bases short and J 0 bases short, with 10 bases between. The CDR3 DNA follows: TGTGCCAGCAGTGCTAGGGGGTATAGCAATCAGCCCCAGCATTTT. It specifies CASSARGYSNQPQHF.

This clone was seen a handful of times. The V call is TRBV11-2, the J call TRBJ1-2; a weak D match, TRBD1 (6 bases). There are 15 residues in the CDR3. V was cut by 1 base and J by 2 bases, with 11 bases left in between. Germline assignment: CDR1 SGHAT and CDR2 FQNNGV. The CDR3 coding sequence is TGTGCCAGCAGCTTAGGTGGGGGCGCGAACTATGGCTACACCTTC. It encodes CASSLGGGANYGYTF.

The chain combines TRBV7-2 with TRBJ2-7; 7 nucleotides agree with TRBD1. Germline V lookup: CDR1 SGHTA, CDR2 FQGNSA. V lost 5 bases to trimming and J lost 3 bases; unmatched junction nucleotides: 16. The CDR3 contains 17 residues. CDR3 sequence (DNA): TGTGCCAGCAGCAGCTACCCCAGGGGGAAGGGAAACTACGAGCAGTACTTC. Amino acid sequence: CASSSYPRGKGNYEQYF.

This clone turned up a few times. This sequence joins TRBV10-2 and TRBJ1-1; 7 positions match TRBD1. CDR1 and CDR2 (germline): WSHSY, SAAADI. V was pared by 6 bases and J by 11 bases, with 15 bases of the junction left unmatched. The CDR3 has 14 amino acids. The chain's CDR3 is CASRSGQAALLAFF. As DNA, the CDR3 is TGCGCCAGCAGATCCGGACAGGCGGCGCTTTTGGCTTTCTTT.